Each of the 23 T cell receptor beta chains below was sequenced from the same sample in a study of Ad26.COV2.S vaccination and SARS-CoV-2 variants (dated by TCRdb to the early 2020s). Library generation was performed with the immunoSEQ multiplex PCR assay. This immuneACCESS table, as held by TCRdb, lists in-frame sequences with V and J called but not all clones. Of the missing ones, under half trace to an unresolved V gene in checked studies; the others have no known cause. The sample table records some 300,000 clones; about 85% of these occur just once. 2% to 2.5% of the sample goes to the ten largest clones. The meaning of the sample's treatment or condition label: around 19 received Ad26.COV2.S at low or high dose, single or two shots; 5 received placebo; per-sample allocation not given. Repertoires of vaccine and placebo recipients were sequenced from samples collected on day 63 after the first injection.

The source was peripheral blood, collected in a trial of Ad26.COV2.S vaccine versus placebo. These receptors originate from a person aged 18-65 years who received the Ad26.COV2.S COVID-19 vaccine or a placebo.

This chain connects TRBV9 to TRBJ2-1; D is unresolved. This CDR3 has 15 amino acids. Per germline, CDR1 SGDLS and CDR2 YYNGEE. Trimming took 2 bases from V and 10 from J, leaving 19 bases between them. CDR3 region: CASSVPPVGMGEQFF. CDR3 nucleotides: TGTGCCAGCAGCGTGCCCCCTGTGGGGATGGGCGAGCAGTTCTTC.

J is TRBJ2-1 and V is TRBV2; 7 nucleotides align to TRBD1. This CDR3 spans 14 amino acids. The junction had 7 bases not matched to a gene; V was cut back by 4 bases and J by 7 bases. The germline V gene encodes CDR1 SNHLY and CDR2 FYNNEI. DNA for the CDR3: TGTGCCAGCAGTGCGCAGGGGGATTGGAATGAGCAGTTCTTC. This gives the protein CASSAQGDWNEQFF.

The rearrangement uses TRBV21-1 and TRBJ1-6. TRBV21-1 is noted as a pseudogene. The CDR3 runs to 14 residues. The DNA for the CDR3 is TGTGCCAGTCCCGGGACCGAGTTTGATTCACCCCTCCACTTT. Protein sequence: CASPGTEFDSPLHF.

CDR3 in DNA: TGTGCCACCAGCAGAGAAGTAGGGAATTCACCCCTCCACTTT. Translating it yields CATSREVGNSPLHF. The V call is TRBV15, the J call TRBJ1-6; no clear D gene. Trimming took off 0 bases at V and 7 bases at J, with 7 bases between the two ends. This CDR3 comprises 14 residues. The germline gives CDR1 LNHNV, CDR2 YYDKDF (reference sequence).

This rearrangement joins TRBV5-1 to TRBJ2-7; TRBD1 might be the D (5 bases). V lost 2 bases and J 3 bases, leaving 6 bases between the germline ends. Germline V gene lookup returns CDR1 SGHRS and CDR2 YFSETQ. The CDR3 runs to 12 residues. The CDR3 is CASSFDSYEQYF. The CDR3 nucleotides read TGCGCCAGCAGCTTTGACAGCTACGAGCAGTACTTC.

This clone has a single count. V and J are TRBV27 and TRBJ1-4; no clear D gene. The germline CDR1 and CDR2 sequences are MNHEY and SMNVEV (reference sequence). The CDR3 is 14 residues long. Trimming removed 2 bases from V and 6 bases from J, with 10 bases in between. CDR3 protein: CASSLNINDEKLFF. CDR3 DNA: TGTGCCAGCAGTTTAAATATAAATGATGAAAAACTGTTTTTT.

The chain joins TRBV6-1 to TRBJ2-7, with D possibly matching TRBD2 (5 bases). The V gene's germline CDR1 is MNHNS and CDR2 SASEGT. The CDR3 runs 15 residues. V was pared by 2 bases and J by 0 bases, with 11 bases between. CDR3 nucleotide sequence: TGTGCCAGCAGTGAACCAGGACTCAGCTCCTACGAGCAGTACTTC. The encoded protein is CASSEPGLSSYEQYF.

The genes are TRBV5-1 and TRBJ2-5; weak D call: TRBD2 (5 bases). Per germline, CDR1 SGHRS and CDR2 YFSETQ. V lost 1 base to trimming and J lost 5 bases, with 9 bases between them. The CDR3 length is 13 residues. The CDR3 region is CASSLLTGETQYF. CDR3 sequence (DNA): TGCGCCAGCAGCTTGCTAACGGGGGAGACCCAGTACTTC.

The gene calls are TRBV14 and TRBJ2-7, with a tentative D call TRBD2 (5 bases). The CDR3 totals 16 residues. The ends were cut back, 0 bases at V and 7 bases at J, with 19 bases in the middle. Germline CDR1 SGHDN, CDR2 FVKESK. CDR3 loop: CASSQEGIPTSGEQYF. The CDR3 DNA follows: TGTGCCAGCAGCCAAGAAGGGATCCCCACATCGGGGGAGCAGTACTTC.

The genes are TRBV11-2 and TRBJ2-7; TRBD2 might be the D (6 bases). Germline loops: CDR1 SGHAT, CDR2 FQNNGV. The CDR3 length is 13 residues. Trimming stripped 3 bases from V and 7 bases from J, with 13 bases between. This CDR3 is CASSFSLAGEQYF. The CDR3 DNA reads TGTGCCAGCAGCTTTTCACTAGCCGGAGAGCAGTACTTC.

This clone came up once. The genes are TRBV19 and TRBJ1-4, with D unresolved. Per the germline V gene, CDR1 is LNHDA and CDR2 is SQIVND (reference sequence). V was clipped by 7 bases and J by 2 bases, with 8 bases between them. The CDR3 totals 13 residues. The CDR3 nucleotides are TGTGCCAGTAACGAGGGCACTAATGAAAAACTGTTTTTT. It is translated as CASNEGTNEKLFF.

This clone showed up just once. The chain carries TRBV29-1 and TRBJ2-5; TRBD2 might be the D (6 bases). The CDR3 sequence is 15 residues long. Germline loops: CDR1 SQVTM, CDR2 ANQGSEA. With 0 bases removed from V and 1 base from J, the gap between germline ends came to 12 bases. The CDR3 sequence is CSVEEEGYPQETQYF. In nucleotides, the CDR3 is TGCAGCGTTGAAGAGGAGGGGTATCCCCAAGAGACCCAGTACTTC.

This chain connects TRBV27 to TRBJ2-3; no clear D. Deletions cut 7 bases from V and 2 bases from J, with 10 bases between. In germline, CDR1 is MNHEY, CDR2 SMNVEV (reference sequence). The CDR3 contains 13 residues. The CDR3 reads CASKVVNTDTQYF. Written as DNA, the CDR3 is TGTGCCAGCAAGGTAGTAAACACAGATACGCAGTATTTT.

The genes are TRBV29-1 and TRBJ2-4; TRBD2 is a possible D gene (5 bases). The germline V gene has CDR1 SQVTM and CDR2 ANQGSEA. CDR3 length: 15 amino acids. Trimming removed 0 bases from V and 0 bases from J, with 9 bases in between. CDR3 in amino acids: CSVEDRRIAKNIQYF. The CDR3 nucleotides are TGCAGCGTTGAAGATAGGAGGATAGCCAAAAACATTCAGTACTTC.

The genes are TRBV24-1 and TRBJ2-3; D remains ambiguous. The ends were cut back, 3 bases at V and 2 bases at J, with 11 bases in the middle. The germline CDR1 and CDR2 sequences are KGHDR and SFDVKD. This CDR3 is built from 15 residues. The CDR3 spells CATSDIRTPTDTQYF. CDR3 bases: TGTGCCACCAGTGATATACGGACCCCCACAGATACGCAGTATTTT.

This clone was observed once. CDR3 DNA: TGTGCCAGCAGTGAACGGACAGGGGTGGATTCACCCCTCCACTTT. This sequence encodes CASSERTGVDSPLHF. V usage is TRBV6-1 and J usage is TRBJ1-6, with 9 bases that match TRBD1. CDR1 is MNHNS and CDR2 is SASEGT in the germline V gene. V gave up 2 bases and J gave up 8 bases; unmatched junction bases: 4. The CDR3 extends over 15 amino acids.

The chain carries TRBV5-1 and TRBJ1-6; D unclear. CDR1 SGHRS and CDR2 YFSETQ come from the germline V gene. This CDR3 spans 15 amino acids. The V gene lost 0 bases and the J gene lost 1 base, with 5 bases spanning the gap. CDR3 region: CASSLGQSYNSPLHF. In DNA, the CDR3 is TGCGCCAGCAGCTTGGGCCAGTCCTATAATTCACCCCTCCACTTT. Together with reference TRBV5-1 and TRBJ1-6, the CDR3 gives the full variable domain: KAGVTQTPRYLIKTRGQQVTLSCSPISGHRSVSWYQQTPGQGLQFLFEYFSETQRNKGNFPGRFSGRQFSNSRSEMNVSTLELGDSALYLCASSLGQSYNSPLHFGNGTRLTVT.

The chain recombines TRBV7-3 with TRBJ2-2; D is perhaps TRBD1 (5 bases). CDR3 length: 17 residues. The V gene lost 0 bases and the J gene lost 1 base, with 12 bases spanning the gap. From germline, CDR1 is SGHTA and CDR2 FQGTGA. In DNA form, the CDR3 reads TGTGCCAGCAGCTTAACGGAAAACAGGCAGAACACCGGGGAGCTGTTTTTT. Protein sequence: CASSLTENRQNTGELFF.

This chain links TRBV9 with TRBJ2-2; a weak D match, TRBD2 (5 bases). The V and J ends lost 1 base and 3 bases respectively, with 10 bases between them. Germline V CDR1 and CDR2: SGDLS, YYNGEE. There are 15 residues in the CDR3. In DNA, the CDR3 is TGTGCCAGCAGCGTATTAGACGGGGACACCGGGGAGCTGTTTTTT. It specifies CASSVLDGDTGELFF.

The J gene is TRBJ2-1, the V gene TRBV5-5; 9 bases are shared with TRBD2. Trimming at V came to 4 bases and at J to 4 bases, leaving 6 bases not matched to a gene. This CDR3 has 15 residues. Germline values: CDR1 SGHKS, CDR2 YYEKEE (reference sequence). The CDR3 nucleotides read TGTGCCAGCAGCAAGGGACTAGCTAAATACAATGAGCAGTTCTTC. It codes for CASSKGLAKYNEQFF.

The CDR3 loop is CASRLAGTVDTQYF. The CDR3 region has the DNA TGTGCCAGCAGGCTAGCGGGAACCGTGGATACGCAGTATTTT. V gene TRBV28 combines with J gene TRBJ2-3; 9 bases agree with TRBD2. With 6 bases clipped from V and 6 bases from J, the junction kept 7 bases outside the gene matches. Germline assignment: CDR1 MDHEN and CDR2 SYDVKM. The CDR3 sequence is 14 residues long.

J is TRBJ1-6 and V is TRBV6-5; maybe TRBD1 (5 bases). Trimming took 8 bases from V and 8 from J, leaving 13 bases between them. The CDR3 length is 13 residues. The V gene's germline CDR1 is MNHEY and CDR2 SVGAGI. Here the CDR3 reads CASSGLVDSPLHF. For the CDR3, the DNA is TGTGCCAGCTCGGGACTAGTGGATTCACCCCTCCACTTT.

This chain uses TRBV2 with TRBJ1-6, with a weak D call TRBD1 (5 bases). The CDR3 covers 15 residues. Germline assignment: CDR1 SNHLY and CDR2 FYNNEI. The V end lost 6 bases, the J end lost 7 bases, and 16 bases lay between the germline ends. The CDR3 nucleotides read TGTGCCAGCAGCAGTTCGGGGGGTAGGAATTCACCCCTCCACTTT. Its protein product is CASSSSGGRNSPLHF.